This T cell receptor (beta chain) was observed in a study of blood T cell repertoires in COVID-19. TCRdb's table, derived via immunoSEQ multiplex PCR, lists solely in-frame clones and lacks some. Of 280,000 or so clones detected, approximately 86% appear once; the ten largest clones hold more than 7.5%. The J segment lost 9 bases and the V segment lost 5 bases, leaving 4 bases of the junction unmatched. Per the germline V gene, CDR1 is LGHDT and CDR2 is YNNKEL (reference sequence). The CDR3 length is 15 residues. The sample was peripheral blood. The chain uses TRBV3-1 (or the pseudogene TRBV3-2) and TRBJ2-1; TRBD2 agrees at 16 bases. The sequence derives from a man between 18 and 35 years old with active or convalescent COVID-19. CDR3 bases: TGTGCCAGCAGCTCCGGGACTAGCGGGGGGGGTGAGCAGTTCTTC. It encodes CASSSGTSGGGEQFF.